The present TCR beta chain was sequenced within a study of T cell clonotyping in hematopoietic cell transplantation. General study results and limits: Broader posttransplant TCR repertoire diversity was predicted by graft donor and pretransplant recipient Inverse Simpson Index values. Recipient TCR diversity dropped after transplant; expanded clonotypes rose from day 30 to 180.

On this clone: The antigen is undetermined.

Here immunoSEQ multiplex PCR was the method, and the copy in TCRdb shows in-frame clones only, minus some. The sample records about 19,000 clones, around 88% being singletons. Time point noted: recipient sample about 28 days before transplant, after cytoreduction. Recipient blood drawn about 28 days pretransplant and days 30, 100, 180 after. V was pared by 2 bases and J by 2 bases, with 7 bases between. The CDR3 runs 15 residues. Germline V gene sequence: CDR1 MGHDK, CDR2 SYGVNS. This receptor was taken from a man in his forties or fifties with acute myeloid leukemia. Some clones in this sample may be carry-over from other donors' samples. The sample consisted of peripheral blood mononuclear cells, taken before stem cell transplant. The chain joins TRBV25-1 to TRBJ2-6; D call uncertain. This chain's CDR3 is CASSERQAGANVLTF. The CDR3 DNA is TGTGCCAGCAGTGAACGGCAGGCTGGGGCCAACGTCCTGACTTTC.